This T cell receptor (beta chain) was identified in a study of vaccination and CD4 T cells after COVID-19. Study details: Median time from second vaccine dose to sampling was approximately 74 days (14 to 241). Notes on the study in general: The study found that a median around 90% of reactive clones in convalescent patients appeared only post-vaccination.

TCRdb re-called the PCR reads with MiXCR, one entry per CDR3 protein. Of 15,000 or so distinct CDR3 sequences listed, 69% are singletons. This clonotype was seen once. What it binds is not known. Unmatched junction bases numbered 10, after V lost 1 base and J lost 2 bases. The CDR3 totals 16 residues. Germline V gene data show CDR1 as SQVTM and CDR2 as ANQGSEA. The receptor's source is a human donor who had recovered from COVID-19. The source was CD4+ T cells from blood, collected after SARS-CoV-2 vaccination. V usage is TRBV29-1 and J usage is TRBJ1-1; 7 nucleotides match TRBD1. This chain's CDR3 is CSVEGFRGTANTEAFF. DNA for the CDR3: TGCAGCGTTGAAGGGTTTAGAGGGACAGCTAACACTGAAGCTTTCTTT.